These 2 T cell receptor beta chains share one sample of origin, sequenced in a study of cytomegalovirus exposure and HLA in healthy donors. Both 60 Vbeta primers and 13 Jbeta primers went into the PCR. Profiling relied on immunoSEQ multiplex PCR, and the TCRdb table lists in-frame clones only, not all of them. The sample contains about 80,000 clones, 79% of which appear only once. The sequenced sample consisted of PBMCs. The source is a woman aged 40 to 49 in good health and CMV-seropositive.

This clone showed up just once. The chain links TRBV6-1 to TRBJ2-7; 10 bases map to TRBD1. The CDR3 is made up of 23 amino acids. Germline V lookup: CDR1 MNHNS, CDR2 SASEGT. J gave up 3 bases and V 2 bases, and 28 bases lay outside the gene matches. The CDR3 bases are TGTGCCAGCAGTGAAAACCTACTAGTTGACAGGGGGCTCGGCACCTCCGCCTACTACGAGCAGTACTTC. Its protein is CASSENLLVDRGLGTSAYYEQYF.

This chain links TRBV2 with TRBJ1-1; TRBD1 matches 9 bases. J gave up 0 bases and V 8 bases, and 7 bases lay outside the gene matches. The CDR3 runs to 15 residues. Germline lookup yields CDR1 SNHLY and CDR2 FYNNEI. The CDR3 DNA reads TGTGCCAGCCCGGGACAGGGAGGAATGAACACTGAAGCTTTCTTT. It codes for CASPGQGGMNTEAFF.